Following are 16 T cell receptor beta chains from one sample sequenced in a study of blood T cells in healthy people across ages. The authors ran a second PCR of about 6 to 11 cycles using a sample-barcoded 5' primer and a J-beta primer mix. TCRdb re-derived calls from the 5' RACE reads in MiXCR, one entry per CDR3 protein. Of about 800,000 distinct CDR3 sequences in the sample, approximately 25% were seen once. Separately, the same data were catalogued under a study of T cells of mothers and their children.

Sequenced material: blood. The receptors were gathered from a boy aged 5 to 17 in good health.

This clonotype has only one observation. Compared with germline, one end of the junction differs, possibly owing to a read error. The gene calls are TRBV12-3 or TRBV12-4 and TRBJ2-5, with 9 bases matching TRBD2. This CDR3 region has 16 residues. CDR3 DNA: TGTGCCGGCAGTTTCAGCTCTAGCGGGAACCAAGAGACCCAGTACTTC. This gives the protein CAGSFSSSGNQETQYF.

Only a few counts were recorded for this clonotype. The gene calls are TRBV28 and TRBJ2-3; 9 bases agree with TRBD2. The junction had 9 bases not matched to a gene; V was cut back by 6 bases and J by 2 bases. Germline V CDR1 and CDR2: MDHEN, SYDVKM. The CDR3 consists of 16 residues. CDR3 DNA sequence: TGTGCCAGCAGCCCCAGACTAGCGGACCTCACAGATACGCAGTATTTT. Its translation is CASSPRLADLTDTQYF.

This chain connects TRBV10-3 to TRBJ2-3; 8 bases line up with TRBD2. The CDR3 has 17 amino acids. With V trimmed by 0 bases and J by 9 bases, 14 bases remained unmatched. Germline V gene lookup returns CDR1 ENHRY and CDR2 SYGVKD. CDR3 bases: TGTGCCATCAGTGAGTCTAATAGCGGGGCTGTGGCGGAGACGCAGTATTTT. This codes for CAISESNSGAVAETQYF.

The chain is built from TRBV18 and TRBJ2-5, with a tentative D call TRBD2 (6 bases). The CDR3 spans 16 residues. Germline V gives CDR1 KGHSH, CDR2 LQKENI. V shed 3 bases and J shed 5 bases, with 19 bases lying between them. This chain's CDR3 is CASSPASRRAGETQYF. The CDR3 region has the DNA TGTGCCAGCTCACCTGCAAGCCGGAGGGCTGGGGAGACCCAGTACTTC. The whole variable domain, remainder taken from reference TRBV18 and TRBJ2-5, is NAGVMQNPRHLVRRRGQEARLRCSPMKGHSHVYWYRQLPEEGLKFMVYLQKENIIDESGMPKERFSAEFPKEGPSILRIQQVVRGDSAAYFCASSPASRRAGETQYFGPGTRLLVL.

Only a few counts were recorded for this clonotype. J is TRBJ2-7 and V is TRBV12-3 or TRBV12-4; 8 nucleotides match TRBD1. The junction had 5 bases not matched to a gene; V was cut back by 7 bases and J by 6 bases. This CDR3 is built from 12 residues. The CDR3 coding sequence is TGTGCCAGCAACGGGGGACAGGCCGAGCAGTACTTC. Translation: CASNGGQAEQYF.

This clonotype was counted a few times. V is TRBV28 and J is TRBJ2-5; D might be TRBD2 (6 bases). The J call may be in error: the DNA end matches TRBJ2-7 better. Germline V gene lookup returns CDR1 MDHEN and CDR2 SYDVKM. The CDR3 is made up of 14 amino acids. This chain's CDR3 is CASSLLGLPSEQYF. The CDR3 DNA follows: TGTGCCAGCAGTTTATTGGGACTCCCCTCCGAGCAGTACTTC.

This clonotype occurred a few times. The chain couples TRBV27 to TRBJ2-1; D ambiguous. Germline V CDR1 and CDR2: MNHEY, SMNVEV (reference sequence). The V and J ends lost 2 bases and 6 bases respectively, with 11 bases between them. The CDR3 extends over 14 amino acids. CDR3 region: CASSLEASFNEQFF. The CDR3 region has the DNA TGTGCCAGCAGTTTAGAAGCTAGTTTCAATGAGCAGTTCTTC.

The J gene is TRBJ2-7, the V gene TRBV5-5; 7 bases line up with TRBD1. Germline V gives CDR1 SGHKS, CDR2 YYEKEE (reference sequence). V was pared by 0 bases and J by 2 bases, with 2 bases of the junction left unmatched. The CDR3 is 14 residues long. The CDR3 protein is CASSLGDSTYEQYF. As DNA, the CDR3 is TGTGCCAGCAGCTTGGGGGACAGTACCTACGAGCAGTACTTC.

The gene calls are TRBV5-1 and TRBJ2-5; D is possibly TRBD1 (5 bases). CDR1 and CDR2 from the germline V gene are SGHRS and YFSETQ. V was clipped by 4 bases and J by 4 bases, with 11 bases between them. This CDR3 is 13 amino acids long. This chain's CDR3 is CASSPQDSETQYF. In nucleotides, the CDR3 is TGCGCCAGCAGCCCACAGGATTCAGAGACCCAGTACTTC.

This clonotype appeared a few times. CDR3 sequence: CASSPQPGTRDSNQPQHF. Written as DNA, the CDR3 is TGTGCCAGCAGTCCACAACCCGGGACGAGGGATAGCAATCAGCCCCAGCATTTT. J is TRBJ1-5 and V is TRBV27; maybe TRBD1 (5 bases). Germline CDR1 is MNHEY and CDR2 is SMNVEV (reference sequence). This CDR3 is 18 amino acids long. V lost 5 bases to trimming and J lost 0 bases, with 20 bases between them.

This chain links TRBV6-2 or TRBV6-3 with TRBJ2-3; D uncertain. Germline CDR1 MNHEY, CDR2 SVGEGT. This CDR3 is built from 14 residues. Between the trimmed V and J ends, which lost 4 bases and 3 bases, there was a span of 11 bases. The CDR3, as DNA: TGTGCCAGCAGTTTTAGGCAGGAGACAGATACGCAGTATTTT. It translates to CASSFRQETDTQYF.

The rearrangement joins TRBV15 to TRBJ2-6, with 8 bases that match TRBD1. The germline gives CDR1 LNHNV, CDR2 YYDKDF (reference sequence). V shed 0 bases and J 0 bases; nucleotides not matched to a gene: 4. There are 18 residues in the CDR3. CDR3 DNA: TGTGCCACCAGCAGAGAGGACAGGGCGTACTCTGGGGCCAACGTCCTGACTTTC. It specifies CATSREDRAYSGANVLTF.

The chain has TRBV12-3 or TRBV12-4 and TRBJ1-2, with D possibly TRBD1 on 6 matching bases. The CDR3 length is 15 residues. The germline V and J ends were trimmed by 5 bases and 3 bases, with 16 bases remaining between them. The CDR3 DNA reads as TGTGCCAGCAGTAGGCCGGGACACCCAGACTATGGCTACACCTTC. Its translation is CASSRPGHPDYGYTF.

This chain joins TRBV28 and TRBJ2-7; 13 bases are shared with TRBD2. The germline V gene has CDR1 MDHEN and CDR2 SYDVKM. V shed 3 bases and J 6 bases; nucleotides not matched to a gene: 5. This CDR3 spans 15 amino acids. CDR3 bases: TGTGCCAGCAGTTTGACGACTAGCGGGAGGTCCGAGCAGTACTTC. Translation gives CASSLTTSGRSEQYF.

The CDR3 loop reads CASMTEPRQETQYF. CDR3 coding DNA: TGTGCCAGCATGACGGAACCCCGACAAGAGACCCAGTACTTC. The chain is built from TRBV2 and TRBJ2-5; D is undetermined. From germline, CDR1 is SNHLY and CDR2 FYNNEI. The CDR3 extends over 14 amino acids. The ends were cut back, 7 bases at V and 2 bases at J, with 14 bases in the middle.

This clonotype was observed a handful of times. The V gene is TRBV6-5, the J gene TRBJ1-1; D remains unclear. The CDR3 is 15 residues long. CDR1 is MNHEY and CDR2 is SVGAGI in the germline V gene. V was shortened by 0 bases and J by 7 bases, with 15 bases between the two germline ends. The CDR3 here is CASSYSASPTDEAFF. The CDR3 nucleotides are TGTGCCAGCAGTTACTCTGCCTCCCCTACTGATGAAGCTTTCTTT.